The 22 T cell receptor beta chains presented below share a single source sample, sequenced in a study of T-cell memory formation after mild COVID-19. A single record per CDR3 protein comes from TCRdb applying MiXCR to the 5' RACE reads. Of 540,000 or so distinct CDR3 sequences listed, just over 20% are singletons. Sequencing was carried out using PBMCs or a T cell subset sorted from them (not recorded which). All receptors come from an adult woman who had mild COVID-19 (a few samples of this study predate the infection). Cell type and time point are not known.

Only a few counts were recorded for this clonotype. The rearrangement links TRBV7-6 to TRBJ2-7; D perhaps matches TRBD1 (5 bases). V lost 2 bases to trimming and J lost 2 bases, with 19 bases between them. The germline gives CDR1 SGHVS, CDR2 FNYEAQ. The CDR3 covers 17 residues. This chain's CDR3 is CASSLNVPGLQAYEQYF. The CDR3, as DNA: TGTGCCAGCAGCTTAAATGTGCCCGGTCTACAGGCCTACGAGCAGTACTTC.

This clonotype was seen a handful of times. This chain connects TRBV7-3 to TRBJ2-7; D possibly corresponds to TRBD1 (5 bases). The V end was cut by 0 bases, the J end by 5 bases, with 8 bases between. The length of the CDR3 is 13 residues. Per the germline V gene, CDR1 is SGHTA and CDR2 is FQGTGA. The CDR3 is CASSLTPRDEQYF. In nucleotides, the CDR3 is TGTGCCAGCAGCTTAACGCCCAGGGACGAGCAGTACTTC.

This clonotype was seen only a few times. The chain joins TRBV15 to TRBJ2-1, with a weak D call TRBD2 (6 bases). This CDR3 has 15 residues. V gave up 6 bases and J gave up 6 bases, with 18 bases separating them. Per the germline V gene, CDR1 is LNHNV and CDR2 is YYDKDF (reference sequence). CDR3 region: CATRETGQGGNEQFF. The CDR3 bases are TGTGCCACCAGAGAGACCGGGCAGGGAGGCAATGAGCAGTTCTTC.

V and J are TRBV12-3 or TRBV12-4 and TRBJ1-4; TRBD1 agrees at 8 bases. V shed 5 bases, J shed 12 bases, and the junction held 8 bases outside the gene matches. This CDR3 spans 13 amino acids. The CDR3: CASSIKDRGQLFF. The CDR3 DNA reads TGTGCCAGCAGTATCAAAGACAGGGGTCAACTGTTTTTT.

CDR3: CASSVGGAEEKLFF. CDR3 bases: TGTGCCAGCAGCGTAGGGGGGGCGGAAGAAAAACTGTTTTTT. This chain links TRBV9 with TRBJ1-4, with a tentative D call TRBD1 (6 bases). CDR3 size: 14 residues. Trimming stripped 0 bases from V and 8 bases from J, with 11 bases between. CDR1 and CDR2 (germline): SGDLS, YYNGEE.

The CDR3, as DNA: TGTGCCATCAGTGTATCTAAGGGGAGCACTGAAGCTTTCTTT. Translating gives CAISVSKGSTEAFF. The gene calls are TRBV10-3 and TRBJ1-1; D may be TRBD1 (5 bases). The CDR3 consists of 14 residues. V was clipped by 4 bases and J by 4 bases, with 13 bases between them. Germline V gene data show CDR1 as ENHRY and CDR2 as SYGVKD.

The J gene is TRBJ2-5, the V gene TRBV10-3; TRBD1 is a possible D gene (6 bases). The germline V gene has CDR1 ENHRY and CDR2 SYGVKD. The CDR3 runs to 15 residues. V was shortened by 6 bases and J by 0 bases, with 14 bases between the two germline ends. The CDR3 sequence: CAIRDAGTHQETQYF. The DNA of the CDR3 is TGTGCCATCAGGGACGCCGGGACACACCAAGAGACCCAGTACTTC.

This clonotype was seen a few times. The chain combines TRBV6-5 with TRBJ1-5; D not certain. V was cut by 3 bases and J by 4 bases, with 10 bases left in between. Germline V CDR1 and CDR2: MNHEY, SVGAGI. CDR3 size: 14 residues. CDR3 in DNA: TGTGCCAGCAGTTATGTCTCCTATAATCAGCCCCAGCATTTT. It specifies CASSYVSYNQPQHF.

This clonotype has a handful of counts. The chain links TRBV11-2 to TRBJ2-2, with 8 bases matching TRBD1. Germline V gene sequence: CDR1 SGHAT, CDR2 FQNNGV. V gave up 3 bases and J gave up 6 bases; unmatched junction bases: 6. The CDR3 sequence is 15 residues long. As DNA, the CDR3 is TGTGCCAGCAGCTTCCAGGGGGCTTGGTCCGGGGAGCTGTTTTTT. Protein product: CASSFQGAWSGELFF. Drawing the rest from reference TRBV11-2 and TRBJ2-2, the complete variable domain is EAGVAQSPRYKIIEKRQSVAFWCNPISGHATLYWYQQILGQGPKLLIQFQNNGVVDDSQLPKDRFSAERLKGVDSTLKIQPAKLEDSAVYLCASSFQGAWSGELFFGEGSRLTVL.

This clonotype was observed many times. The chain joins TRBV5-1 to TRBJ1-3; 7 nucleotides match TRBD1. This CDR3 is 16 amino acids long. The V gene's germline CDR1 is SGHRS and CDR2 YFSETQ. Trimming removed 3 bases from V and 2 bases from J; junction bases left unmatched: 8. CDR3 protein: CASSYTGASAGNTIYF. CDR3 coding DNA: TGCGCCAGCAGCTATACAGGGGCCTCCGCTGGAAACACCATATATTTT.

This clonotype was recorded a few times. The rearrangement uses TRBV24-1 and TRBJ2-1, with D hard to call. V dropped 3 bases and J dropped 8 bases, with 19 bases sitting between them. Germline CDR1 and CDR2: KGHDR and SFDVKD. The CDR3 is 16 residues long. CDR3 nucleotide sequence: TGTGCCACCAGTGATAGGTCCTCTTACGCGGCGGATGAGCAGTTCTTC. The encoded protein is CATSDRSSYAADEQFF.

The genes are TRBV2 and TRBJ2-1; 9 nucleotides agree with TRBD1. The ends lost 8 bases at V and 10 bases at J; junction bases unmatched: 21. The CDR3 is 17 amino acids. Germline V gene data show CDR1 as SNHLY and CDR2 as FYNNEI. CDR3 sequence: CASQHRGPGQGLEEQFF. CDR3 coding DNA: TGTGCCAGCCAGCACCGGGGGCCGGGACAGGGTTTGGAGGAGCAGTTCTTC.

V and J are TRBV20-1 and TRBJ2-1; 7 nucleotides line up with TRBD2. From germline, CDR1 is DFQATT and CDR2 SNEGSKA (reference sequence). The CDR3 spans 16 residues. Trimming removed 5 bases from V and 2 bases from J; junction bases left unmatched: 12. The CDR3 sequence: CSAPSLSGGTYNEQFF. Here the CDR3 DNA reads TGCAGTGCTCCCTCTCTGTCCGGGGGGACCTACAATGAGCAGTTCTTC.

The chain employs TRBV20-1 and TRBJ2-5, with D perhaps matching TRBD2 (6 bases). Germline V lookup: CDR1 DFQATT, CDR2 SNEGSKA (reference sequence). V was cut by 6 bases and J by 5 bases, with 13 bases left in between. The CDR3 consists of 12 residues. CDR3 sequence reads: CSAGTPMETQYF. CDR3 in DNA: TGCAGTGCCGGGACTCCCATGGAGACCCAGTACTTC.

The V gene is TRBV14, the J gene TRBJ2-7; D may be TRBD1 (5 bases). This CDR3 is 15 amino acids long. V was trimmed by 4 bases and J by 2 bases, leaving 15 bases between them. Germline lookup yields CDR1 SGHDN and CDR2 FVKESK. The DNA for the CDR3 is TGTGCCAGCAGCCGGGGCTCCTCTTCCACCTACGAGCAGTACTTC. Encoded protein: CASSRGSSSTYEQYF.

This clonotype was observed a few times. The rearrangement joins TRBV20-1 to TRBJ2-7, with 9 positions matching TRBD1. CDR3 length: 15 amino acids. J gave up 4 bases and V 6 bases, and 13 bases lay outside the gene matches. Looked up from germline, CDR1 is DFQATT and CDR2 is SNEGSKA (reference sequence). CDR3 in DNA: TGCAGTGCCAGTGCCGCGGGACAGGGCAGTTACGAGCAGTACTTC. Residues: CSASAAGQGSYEQYF.

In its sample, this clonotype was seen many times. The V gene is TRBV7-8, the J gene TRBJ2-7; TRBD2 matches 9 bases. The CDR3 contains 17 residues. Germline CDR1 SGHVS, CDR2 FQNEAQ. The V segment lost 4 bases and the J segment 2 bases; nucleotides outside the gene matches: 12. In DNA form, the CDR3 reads TGTGCCAGCAGCTCGACCGCCGGGACTAGCAGACCCTACGAGCAGTACTTC. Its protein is CASSSTAGTSRPYEQYF. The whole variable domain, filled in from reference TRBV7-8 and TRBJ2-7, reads GAGVSQSPRYKVAKRGQDVALRCDPISGHVSLFWYQQALGQGPEFLTYFQNEAQLDKSGLPSDRFFAERPEGSVSTLKIQRTQQEDSAVYLCASSSTAGTSRPYEQYFGPGTRLTVT.

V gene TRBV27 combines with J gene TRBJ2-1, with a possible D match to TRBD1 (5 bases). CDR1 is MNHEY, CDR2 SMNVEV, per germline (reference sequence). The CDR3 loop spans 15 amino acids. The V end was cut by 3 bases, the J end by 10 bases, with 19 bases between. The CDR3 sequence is CASSLWAAGLTEQFF. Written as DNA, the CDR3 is TGTGCCAGCAGTTTGTGGGCGGCAGGGCTTACCGAGCAGTTCTTC.

The CDR3 nucleotides are TGTGCCAGCAGCTTCCCCCTAGGCAGGGAGCAAGAGACCCAGTACTTC. This codes for CASSFPLGREQETQYF. The chain links TRBV7-9 to TRBJ2-5, with D perhaps assigned TRBD1 or TRBD2 (5 bases each). V was pared by 3 bases and J by 2 bases, with 16 bases between. The CDR3 length is 16 residues. From germline, CDR1 is SEHNR and CDR2 FQNEAQ (reference sequence).

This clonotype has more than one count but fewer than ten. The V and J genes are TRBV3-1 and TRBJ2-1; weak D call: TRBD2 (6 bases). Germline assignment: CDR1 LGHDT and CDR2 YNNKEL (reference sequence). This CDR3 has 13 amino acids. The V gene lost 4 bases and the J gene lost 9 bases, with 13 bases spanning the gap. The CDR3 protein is CASSLVTGAEQFF. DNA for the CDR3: TGTGCCAGCAGCCTAGTGACGGGAGCTGAGCAGTTCTTC.

CDR3 region: CASSINRAVGKLFF. The CDR3 region has the DNA TGTGCCAGCAGCATCAACAGGGCTGTCGGAAAACTGTTTTTT. This sequence joins TRBV7-2 and TRBJ1-4; a possible D gene is TRBD1 (6 bases). CDR3 length: 14 residues. Germline CDR1 reads SGHTA; CDR2 reads FQGNSA. Trimming stripped 5 bases from V and 10 bases from J, with 17 bases between.

The chain's CDR3 is CASSIDQGGKTEAFF. As DNA, the CDR3 is TGTGCCAGTAGTATAGATCAGGGAGGGAAGACTGAAGCTTTCTTT. This chain joins TRBV19 and TRBJ1-1; tentatively, D is TRBD1 (5 bases). Germline CDR1 and CDR2: LNHDA and SQIVND (reference sequence). V shed 0 bases and J shed 5 bases, with 13 bases lying between them. The CDR3 extends over 15 amino acids.